This TCR beta chain was sequenced in a study of cytomegalovirus exposure and HLA in healthy donors. As for this clone: Its specificity is not known.

The PCR ran on 60 Vbeta and 13 Jbeta primers. TCRdb keeps only in-frame clones here, not all; method: immunoSEQ multiplex PCR. The profile shows some 190,000 clones, 80% of them singletons. Whole-study findings and limits: Among TCR sequences, most were rare, though some public TCRs appeared in many donors. Among donors in an Asian-associated ancestry cluster, a later analysis reportedly found fewer N-insertions than the approximately 700-donor mean.

V lost 1 base to trimming and J lost 7 bases; unmatched junction nucleotides: 10. CDR1 GTSNPN and CDR2 SVGIG come from the germline V gene (reference sequence). This CDR3 has 16 amino acids. This clonotype was sampled from a woman aged 25 to 39 in good health and CMV-seronegative. The sample comprised PBMCs. V and J are TRBV30 and TRBJ1-6, with 7 bases aligning to TRBD1. The CDR3 nucleotides read TGTGCCTGGAGTGCCGCCCGGACAGGCGTGAATTCACCCCTCCACTTT. This gives the protein CAWSAARTGVNSPLHF.